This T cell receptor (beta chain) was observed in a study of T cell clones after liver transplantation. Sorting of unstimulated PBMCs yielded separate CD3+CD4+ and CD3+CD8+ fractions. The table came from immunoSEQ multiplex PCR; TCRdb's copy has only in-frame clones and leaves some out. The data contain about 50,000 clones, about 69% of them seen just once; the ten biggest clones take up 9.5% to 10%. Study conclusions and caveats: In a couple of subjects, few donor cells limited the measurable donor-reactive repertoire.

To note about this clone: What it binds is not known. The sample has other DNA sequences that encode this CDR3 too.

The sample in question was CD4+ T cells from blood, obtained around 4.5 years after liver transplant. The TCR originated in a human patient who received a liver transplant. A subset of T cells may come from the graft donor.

Here the CDR3 reads CAWGQNNQPQHF. The DNA for the CDR3 is TGTGCCTGGGGACAAAACAATCAGCCCCAGCATTTT. V is TRBV30 and J is TRBJ1-5, with a weak D call TRBD1 (5 bases). This CDR3 has 12 residues. V shed 5 bases and J shed 3 bases, with 8 bases lying between them. From germline, CDR1 is GTSNPN and CDR2 SVGIG (reference sequence).